The TCR beta chain described here comes from a study of graft-versus-host responses after intestinal transplantation. Findings and caveats of the study: When patients had graft-donor T cell macrochimerism, their allografts held high graft-versus-host to host-versus-graft clonal ratios. Recipient marrow held GvH clones, some first seen in ileum or blood.

Germline V CDR1 and CDR2: LNHDA, SQIVND (reference sequence). The CDR3 extends over 15 amino acids. V was cut by 6 bases and J by 5 bases, with 16 bases left in between. Only in-frame clones appear in the TCRdb table, and some are missing; sequencing was by immunoSEQ multiplex PCR. In the table there are approximately 80,000 clones, roughly 91% of which are singletons. Turning to this clone: What it recognizes is unknown.

The TCR was taken from a human donor who received an intestinal transplant. This specimen consisted of unstimulated CD4+ T cells sorted from spleen or lymph node cells, obtained before intestinal transplant. This rearrangement joins TRBV19 to TRBJ1-4; D is perhaps TRBD1 (6 bases). Written as DNA, the CDR3 is TGTGCCAGTAGCCGATCGGACAGATCAAATGAAAAACTGTTTTTT. Translation gives CASSRSDRSNEKLFF.